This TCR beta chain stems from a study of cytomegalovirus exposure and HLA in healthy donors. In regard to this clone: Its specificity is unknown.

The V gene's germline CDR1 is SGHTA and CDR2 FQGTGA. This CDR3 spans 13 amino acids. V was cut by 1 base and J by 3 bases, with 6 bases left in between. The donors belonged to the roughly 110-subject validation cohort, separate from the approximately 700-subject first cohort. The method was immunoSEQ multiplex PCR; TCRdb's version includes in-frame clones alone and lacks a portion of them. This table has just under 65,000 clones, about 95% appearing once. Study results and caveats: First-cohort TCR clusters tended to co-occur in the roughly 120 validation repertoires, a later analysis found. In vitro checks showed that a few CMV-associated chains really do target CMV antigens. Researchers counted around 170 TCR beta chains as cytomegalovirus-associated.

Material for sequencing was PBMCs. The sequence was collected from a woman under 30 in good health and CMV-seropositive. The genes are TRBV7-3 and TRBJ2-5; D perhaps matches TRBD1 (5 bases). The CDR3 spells CASSLSREETQYF. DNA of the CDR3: TGTGCCAGCAGCTTAAGCAGGGAAGAGACCCAGTACTTC.